Listed below are T cell receptor beta chains from one sample, sequenced in a study of blood T cell repertoires in COVID-19. Some clones are missing from TCRdb's copy, which holds only in-frame ones; the method was immunoSEQ multiplex PCR. Of 150,000 to 250,000 clones listed, about 80% were seen once; the top ten hold roughly 6.9%. The sample comprised peripheral blood. The receptors here all came from a human donor with acute or convalescent COVID-19. The donor label of this sample is uncertain. Each CDR3 is given with its conserved first and last residue. D genes are given only for firm matches. The size entry is marked missing in some rows and otherwise reads once, few, many or a size class.

d_gene,j_gene,abundance,v_gene,CDR3aa,CDR3nt
TRBD2,TRBJ2-4,.,TRBV14,CASSQGSGRVGKNIQYF,TGTGCCAGCAGCCAAGGGAGCGGGAGGGTCGGCAAAAACATTCAGTACTTC
.,TRBJ1-5,.,TRBV7-9,CASSFDGGGNQPQHF,TGTGCCAGCAGCTTCGACGGAGGAGGGAATCAGCCCCAGCATTTT
TRBD1,TRBJ2-1,.,TRBV9,CASSVGRGSYNEQFF,TGTGCCAGCAGCGTTGGCAGGGGGTCCTACAATGAGCAGTTCTTC
TRBD2,TRBJ2-3,.,TRBV7-8,CASRATSGRSTDTQYF,TGTGCCAGCAGAGCGACTAGCGGTAGAAGCACAGATACGCAGTATTTT
.,TRBJ2-7,.,TRBV28,CASSSPGASSYEQYF,TGTGCCAGCAGCTCTCCAGGGGCTAGCTCCTACGAGCAGTACTTC
.,TRBJ1-5,once,TRBV28,CASSFYPLGPNQPQHF,TGTGCCAGCAGTTTCTACCCCTTGGGGCCCAATCAGCCCCAGCATTTT
TRBD2,TRBJ2-1,.,TRBV9,CASSVAKRGLSKQFF,TGTGCCAGCAGCGTAGCTAAGCGGGGTCTGTCGAAGCAGTTCTTC
.,TRBJ1-4,few,TRBV2,CASSEEGWGEKLFF,TGTGCCAGCAGTGAAGAGGGGTGGGGTGAAAAACTGTTTTTT
.,TRBJ1-2,.,TRBV24-1,CATSEGDRSYGYTF,TGTGCCACCAGTGAAGGAGACAGGTCCTATGGCTACACCTTC
TRBD2,TRBJ2-1,.,TRBV5-4,CASSPRGGLAGPSNEQFF,TGTGCCAGCAGCCCTAGAGGGGGACTAGCGGGGCCATCCAATGAGCAGTTCTTC
.,TRBJ2-7,many,TRBV30,CAWSIQGPYEQYF,TGTGCCTGGAGTATACAGGGTCCCTACGAGCAGTACTTC
TRBD2,TRBJ2-1,.,TRBV10-3,CAISEFGGSDEQFF,TGTGCCATCAGTGAGTTTGGCGGGAGCGATGAGCAGTTCTTC
.,TRBJ1-1,.,TRBV6-4,CASSFRVNTEAFF,TGTGCCAGCAGTTTTCGAGTGAACACTGAAGCTTTCTTT
.,TRBJ1-3,.,TRBV30,CAWSSDRPSGNTIYF,TGTGCCTGGAGTTCCGACAGACCCTCTGGAAACACCATATATTTT
.,TRBJ1-1,.,TRBV6-5,CASSYSWATEAFF,TGTGCCAGCAGTTACTCGTGGGCCACTGAAGCTTTCTTT
.,TRBJ1-3,.,TRBV4-2,CASSQTGGRVSGNTIYF,TGTGCCAGCAGCCAAACCGGAGGGCGGGTTTCTGGAAACACCATATATTTT
TRBD2,TRBJ2-3,.,TRBV10-1,CASSEVTSGGLRDTQYF,TGCGCCAGCAGTGAAGTGACTAGCGGGGGGTTAAGGGATACGCAGTATTTT
.,TRBJ2-5,.,TRBV11-2,CASSYSEGRVETQYF,TGTGCCAGCAGCTACAGTGAGGGCCGGGTAGAGACCCAGTACTTC
TRBD1,TRBJ1-1,.,TRBV29-1,CSVVEGTGNTEAFF,TGCAGCGTTGTAGAGGGGACAGGGAACACTGAAGCTTTCTTT
.,TRBJ1-1,few,TRBV5-1,CASRQDRLMRAFF,TGCGCCAGCAGGCAGGACAGACTAATGCGCGCTTTCTTT
TRBD2,TRBJ2-3,few,TRBV7-2,CASSSSGNLLDTQYF,TGTGCCAGCAGCTCGAGCGGGAATCTCTTAGATACGCAGTATTTT
TRBD2,TRBJ2-1,.,TRBV10-3,CAISQPGLAYNEQFF,TGTGCCATCAGTCAGCCGGGACTAGCCTACAATGAGCAGTTCTTC
TRBD1,TRBJ2-7,.,TRBV5-1,CASSFEPGQGFYEQYF,TGCGCCAGCAGCTTTGAACCGGGACAGGGATTCTACGAGCAGTACTTC
.,TRBJ1-2,.,TRBV7-2,CASSLGPGPYGYTF,TGTGCCAGCAGCTTAGGTCCAGGGCCCTATGGCTACACCTTC
TRBD2,TRBJ2-2,once,TRBV5-4,CASSGGLAVTGELFF,TGTGCCAGCAGCGGGGGACTAGCGGTCACCGGGGAGCTGTTTTTT
.,TRBJ1-3,.,TRBV18,CASSPPSRGRSGNTIYF,TGTGCCAGCTCACCACCCTCCCGCGGGCGCTCTGGAAACACCATATATTTT
.,TRBJ2-1,.,TRBV3-1/TRBV3-2,CATGGRSYNEQFF,TGTGCCACCGGAGGGAGGTCCTACAATGAGCAGTTCTTC
.,TRBJ2-2,.,TRBV19,CASRLGQGPGELFF,TGTGCCAGTAGATTGGGGCAGGGCCCCGGGGAGCTGTTTTTT
.,TRBJ2-2,.,TRBV5-1,CASSLGTAPGELFF,TGCGCCAGCAGCTTGGGGACAGCACCCGGGGAGCTGTTTTTT
TRBD2,TRBJ2-5,once,TRBV4-1,CASSLGTSGQPQETQYF,TGCGCCAGCAGCCTAGGGACTAGCGGGCAACCCCAAGAGACCCAGTACTTC
TRBD2,TRBJ2-1,.,TRBV10-3,CAISGESGRYNEQFF,TGTGCCATCAGTGGAGAGAGCGGGAGATACAATGAGCAGTTCTTC
.,TRBJ1-1,.,TRBV18,CASSSGAGTEAFF,TGTGCCAGCTCATCAGGGGCGGGCACTGAAGCTTTCTTT
TRBD2,TRBJ2-3,.,TRBV29-1,CSVGQDTMRGGTDTQYF,TGCAGCGTTGGGCAGGATACTATGCGGGGAGGGACAGATACGCAGTATTTT
.,TRBJ2-7,few,TRBV5-1,CASSLEGSSYEQYF,TGCGCCAGCAGCTTGGAAGGGAGCTCCTACGAGCAGTACTTC
TRBD2,TRBJ2-3,.,TRBV10-1,CASSEGLAGTDTQYF,TGCGCCAGCAGTGAAGGGCTAGCGGGCACAGATACGCAGTATTTT
.,TRBJ1-5,.,TRBV28,CASRLDGNQPQHF,TGTGCCAGCCGACTGGATGGCAATCAGCCCCAGCATTTT
TRBD2,TRBJ2-7,.,TRBV7-2,CASSLGPAGGSSYEQYF,TGTGCCAGCAGCTTAGGGCCAGCGGGAGGGTCGTCCTACGAGCAGTACTTC
TRBD1,TRBJ1-2,.,TRBV25-1,CASSESLTGGSGYTF,TGTGCCAGCAGTGAATCCCTTACAGGGGGGAGCGGCTACACCTTC
.,TRBJ1-5,.,TRBV3-1/TRBV3-2,CASSQDSGVWQPQHF,TGTGCCAGCAGCCAAGATTCGGGGGTCTGGCAGCCCCAGCATTTT